The 18 T cell receptor beta chains below were found in one sample sequenced in a study of blood T cell repertoires in COVID-19. The assay was immunoSEQ multiplex PCR, and TCRdb's table has in-frame clones only and misses some. The top ten clones hold 13% of a sample with about 260,000 clones, 65% to 90% of them seen once. What was sequenced was peripheral blood. Every receptor here comes from a human donor in a cohort sampled during active COVID-19.

This chain joins TRBV5-4 and TRBJ2-7, with 10 bases lining up with TRBD2. This CDR3 spans 15 amino acids. The V gene end was trimmed by 0 bases and the J gene end by 7 bases; junction bases not matched to a gene: 7. Germline CDR1 is SGHNT and CDR2 is YYREEE (reference sequence). CDR3 bases: TGTGCCAGCAGCTTGGTAGCTAGCGGGAGTGGTGAGCAGTACTTC. Translation: CASSLVASGSGEQYF.

The V and J genes are TRBV29-1 and TRBJ1-1, with D tentatively TRBD1 (6 bases). In germline, CDR1 is SQVTM, CDR2 ANQGSEA. The length of the CDR3 is 14 residues. With 6 bases removed from V and 1 base from J, the gap between germline ends came to 15 bases. CDR3 DNA: TGCAGCGTAAGATCCGGACAGTCGAACACTGAAGCTTTCTTT. Translation gives CSVRSGQSNTEAFF.

This clone was observed a single time. The rearrangement links TRBV10-3 to TRBJ2-3; TRBD2 matches 12 bases. After removal of 2 bases from V and 2 bases from J, the junction contained 8 bases not matched to a gene. Germline CDR1 is ENHRY and CDR2 is SYGVKD. The CDR3 contains 18 residues. Written as DNA, the CDR3 is TGTGCCATCAGTGAGCGGCTAGCGGGAGGGTATAACACAGATACGCAGTATTTT. Translating gives CAISERLAGGYNTDTQYF.

The CDR3: CASSLNPSTGGGEQYF. Here the CDR3 DNA reads TGTGCCAGCAGCTTAAACCCCTCGACAGGGGGCGGTGAGCAGTACTTC. The chain combines TRBV7-3 with TRBJ2-7; the match to TRBD1 covers 10 bases. V dropped 1 base and J dropped 7; count of bases not matched to a gene: 10. The CDR3 covers 16 residues. CDR1 and CDR2 (germline): SGHTA, FQGTGA.

This rearrangement joins TRBV5-1 to TRBJ2-5; D remains unclear. Deletions cut 0 bases from V and 1 base from J, with 13 bases between. CDR3 length: 16 amino acids. CDR1 SGHRS and CDR2 YFSETQ come from the germline V gene. The CDR3 DNA sequence: TGCGCCAGCAGCTTGGCCCCCTTGGCCGCCCAAGAGACCCAGTACTTC. Protein: CASSLAPLAAQETQYF.

The chain joins TRBV24-1 to TRBJ1-6; a weak D match, TRBD1 (5 bases). V was shortened by 0 bases and J by 7 bases, with 12 bases between the two germline ends. CDR1 KGHDR and CDR2 SFDVKD come from the germline V gene. The CDR3 has 16 residues. CDR3 amino acids: CATSDLDSGWNSPLHF. The CDR3 bases are TGTGCCACCAGTGATTTGGACAGTGGTTGGAATTCACCCCTCCACTTT.

The chain's CDR3 is CASSLVGAREAFF. The CDR3 DNA reads TGCGCCAGCAGCTTGGTGGGGGCGCGGGAAGCTTTCTTT. The rearrangement links TRBV5-1 to TRBJ1-1; perhaps TRBD1 as D (6 bases). Trimming pared 0 bases from V and 8 bases from J, leaving 11 bases between. CDR1 is SGHRS, CDR2 YFSETQ, per germline. The CDR3 totals 13 residues.

V gene TRBV27 combines with J gene TRBJ1-1; D is unclear. This CDR3 contains 16 residues. V dropped 8 bases and J dropped 0 bases, with 19 bases sitting between them. CDR1 is MNHEY and CDR2 is SMNVEV in the germline V gene (reference sequence). The CDR3 nucleotides are TGTGCCAGCTCCTCGGGAGGGCTAACCATGAACACTGAAGCTTTCTTT. Protein: CASSSGGLTMNTEAFF.

This clone has just one count. V and J are TRBV4-3 and TRBJ2-7, with TRBD2 identical over 10 bases. Germline V gives CDR1 LGHNA, CDR2 YSLEER. There are 16 residues in the CDR3. J gave up 6 bases and V 0 bases, and 8 bases lay outside the gene matches. DNA of the CDR3: TGCGCCAGCAGCCAAGACCCAGGGGGACTAGCGAGCGAGCAGTACTTC. As protein: CASSQDPGGLASEQYF.

The chain combines TRBV6-5 with TRBJ1-1; D gene unclear. CDR1 is MNHEY, CDR2 SVGAGI, per germline. The ends were cut back, 0 bases at V and 4 bases at J, with 12 bases in the middle. The CDR3 has 15 residues. The DNA of the CDR3 is TGTGCCAGCAGTTACTCGGGCAGGTTCGGCACTGAAGCTTTCTTT. It encodes CASSYSGRFGTEAFF.

The chain joins TRBV23-1 to TRBJ1-1; 10 bases are a match to TRBD1. TRBV23-1 is noted as an ORF with a role that remains uncertain. The CDR3 sequence is 18 residues long. J gave up 2 bases and V 0 bases, and 9 bases lay outside the gene matches. CDR3 nucleotides: TGCGCCAGCAGTCAATCGGGGACAGGGGTCATGTTTAACACTGAAGCTTTCTTT. It codes for CASSQSGTGVMFNTEAFF.

The CDR3 region is CASYPGQGKNQPQHF. DNA for the CDR3: TGTGCCAGCTACCCGGGACAGGGTAAAAATCAGCCCCAGCATTTT. This chain uses TRBV6-5 with TRBJ1-5, with 9 bases matching TRBD1. The CDR3 is 15 amino acids. J was trimmed by 4 bases and V by 8 bases; bases with no gene match: 9. The germline V gene encodes CDR1 MNHEY and CDR2 SVGAGI.

The V call is TRBV3-1 (or the pseudogene TRBV3-2), the J call TRBJ2-2; D is unresolved. V was pared by 4 bases and J by 0 bases, with 3 bases between. This CDR3 contains 13 residues. Germline lookup yields CDR1 LGHDT and CDR2 YNNKEL (reference sequence). CDR3 region: CASSPSNTGELFF. CDR3 DNA: TGTGCCAGCAGCCCTTCGAACACCGGGGAGCTGTTTTTT.

The rearrangement uses TRBV5-4 and TRBJ2-5, with TRBD1 matching over 7 bases. The J segment lost 5 bases and the V segment lost 4 bases, leaving 8 bases of the junction unmatched. The CDR3 has 14 amino acids. The germline V gene has CDR1 SGHNT and CDR2 YYREEE (reference sequence). CDR3 in amino acids: CASSAKGQHETQYF. CDR3 nucleotide sequence: TGTGCCAGCAGCGCTAAGGGACAGCATGAGACCCAGTACTTC.

This sequence joins TRBV6-5 and TRBJ1-5; TRBD1 matches 7 bases. Unmatched junction bases numbered 12, after V lost 6 bases and J lost 7 bases. This CDR3 spans 15 amino acids. Germline values: CDR1 MNHEY, CDR2 SVGAGI. As DNA, the CDR3 is TGTGCCAGCAGCGGGAACAGGGGCGGGCGCCAGCCCCAGCATTTT. This encodes CASSGNRGGRQPQHF.

The J gene is TRBJ2-1, the V gene TRBV5-4; the match to TRBD2 covers 16 bases. V trimming: 4 bases; J trimming: 8 bases; junction bases outside the gene matches: 6. The CDR3 spans 16 residues. The germline gives CDR1 SGHNT, CDR2 YYREEE (reference sequence). The CDR3 loop is CASSPGTSGRVDEQFF. DNA for the CDR3: TGTGCCAGCAGCCCGGGGACTAGCGGGAGGGTTGATGAGCAGTTCTTC.

The rearrangement links TRBV27 to TRBJ2-7; D is perhaps TRBD1 (5 bases). CDR3 length: 13 amino acids. Between the trimmed V and J ends, which lost 5 bases and 6 bases, there was a span of 14 bases. Germline V gene lookup returns CDR1 MNHEY and CDR2 SMNVEV (reference sequence). The chain's CDR3 is CASSPPRQGEQYF. CDR3 nucleotide sequence: TGTGCCAGCAGTCCCCCAAGGCAGGGCGAGCAGTACTTC.

The genes are TRBV28 and TRBJ2-1, with 14 bases matching TRBD2. CDR3 length: 18 amino acids. V shed 2 bases, J shed 3 bases, and the junction held 6 bases outside the gene matches. Germline V CDR1 and CDR2: MDHEN, SYDVKM. CDR3 sequence: CASSLPTGLAGGYNEQFF. The CDR3 DNA reads TGTGCCAGCAGTTTACCCACCGGACTAGCGGGAGGCTACAATGAGCAGTTCTTC.